Listed below are T cell receptor beta chains from one sample, sequenced in a study of cytotoxic CD8 clonotypes in ibrutinib-treated CLL. The data were produced by immunoSEQ multiplex PCR, yet TCRdb's version contains in-frame clones alone and is incomplete. The sample gives approximately 12,000 clones, approximately 65% of which show up once; 25% is in the top ten. The sequenced sample was PBMCs, obtained before ibrutinib treatment. The receptors come from a human donor with chronic lymphocytic leukemia. The CDR3 runs from the conserved cysteine through the conserved F or W. Each record gives: CDR3 protein, CDR3 DNA, D gene, V gene, CDR3 length, clone size, J gene. The D gene is left open where the match is weak. Only some rows state a clone size, as once, few, many or a class for expanded clones.

CDR3: CASRGGSGELFF
DNA: TGTGCCAGCAGGGGGGGGTCCGGGGAGCTGTTTTTT
D: TRBD2
V: TRBV7-6
length: 12
size: medium-sized
J: TRBJ2-2

CDR3: CASSIEGRTSPLHF
DNA: TGTGCCAGTAGTATAGAAGGCAGGACATCACCCCTCCACTTT
D: .
V: TRBV19
length: 14
size: .
J: TRBJ1-6

CDR3: CASSGWGGDPEAFF
DNA: TGTGCCAGCAGTGGGTGGGGAGGGGACCCTGAAGCTTTCTTT
D: .
V: TRBV2
length: 14
size: .
J: TRBJ1-1

CDR3: CASRDYRGHGYTF
DNA: TGTGCCAGCAGGGACTACAGGGGGCATGGCTACACCTTC
D: TRBD1
V: TRBV6-4
length: 13
size: .
J: TRBJ1-2

CDR3: CATKSGGAVQTQYF
DNA: TGTGCCACCAAATCAGGGGGCGCCGTCCAGACGCAGTATTTT
D: TRBD1
V: TRBV28
length: 14
size: .
J: TRBJ2-3

CDR3: CASRRDRGTNQPQHF
DNA: TGTGCCAGCAGACGAGACAGGGGGACAAATCAGCCCCAGCATTTT
D: TRBD1
V: TRBV27
length: 15
size: .
J: TRBJ1-5

CDR3: CASSLGETQYF
DNA: TGTGCCAGCAGCTTAGGGGAGACCCAGTACTTC
D: .
V: TRBV11-2
length: 11
size: .
J: TRBJ2-5

CDR3: CASSGDSLQKQFF
DNA: TGCGCCAGCAGTGGGGACAGTCTTCAAAAGCAGTTCTTC
D: TRBD1
V: TRBV10-2
length: 13
size: .
J: TRBJ2-1

CDR3: CASSPDPGTDTQYF
DNA: TGCGCCAGCAGCCCTGACCCCGGCACAGATACGCAGTATTTT
D: .
V: TRBV5-1
length: 14
size: .
J: TRBJ2-3

CDR3: CASSLEGGADQPQHF
DNA: TGTGCCAGCAGCTTAGAAGGGGGGGCGGATCAGCCCCAGCATTTT
D: .
V: TRBV7-2
length: 15
size: .
J: TRBJ1-5

CDR3: CAWSVNSRVETQYF
DNA: TGTGCCTGGAGTGTCAACTCCCGGGTGGAGACCCAGTACTTC
D: .
V: TRBV30
length: 14
size: once
J: TRBJ2-5

CDR3: CASSLRTVGNTIYF
DNA: TGTGCCAGCAGCCTCCGGACAGTTGGAAACACCATATATTTT
D: .
V: TRBV7-2
length: 14
size: .
J: TRBJ1-3

CDR3: CASGSVIQETQYF
DNA: TGTGCCAGCGGCTCAGTGATCCAAGAGACCCAGTACTTC
D: .
V: TRBV2
length: 13
size: few
J: TRBJ2-5

CDR3: CASSPDRGRGELFF
DNA: TGTGCCAGCAGCCCAGACAGGGGGCGCGGGGAGCTGTTTTTT
D: TRBD1
V: TRBV7-2
length: 14
size: .
J: TRBJ2-2

CDR3: CASSAGLDGYEQYF
DNA: TGTGCCAGCAGTGCGGGACTAGATGGCTACGAGCAGTACTTC
D: TRBD2
V: TRBV6-5
length: 14
size: .
J: TRBJ2-7

CDR3: CASTRGTDFREKLFF
DNA: TGTGCCAGCACCAGGGGGACGGACTTTAGGGAAAAACTGTTTTTT
D: TRBD1
V: TRBV28
length: 15
size: .
J: TRBJ1-4

CDR3: CASKVLGGNTIYF
DNA: TGTGCCAGCAAGGTTCTCGGCGGAAACACCATATATTTT
D: .
V: TRBV6-1
length: 13
size: .
J: TRBJ1-3

CDR3: CASSWGSREKLFF
DNA: TGTGCCAGCAGTTGGGGGAGTCGGGAAAAACTGTTTTTT
D: .
V: TRBV6-5
length: 13
size: .
J: TRBJ1-4

CDR3: CASSPSTENIQYF
DNA: TGTGCCAGCAGCCCTTCGACAGAAAACATTCAGTACTTC
D: .
V: TRBV7-2
length: 13
size: once
J: TRBJ2-4

CDR3: CASSQERGDTEAFF
DNA: TGCGCCAGCAGCCAAGAGAGGGGAGACACTGAAGCTTTCTTT
D: .
V: TRBV4-3
length: 14
size: .
J: TRBJ1-1

CDR3: CASSPTGAEAGELFF
DNA: TGTGCCAGCAGCCCAACAGGGGCCGAGGCCGGGGAGCTGTTTTTT
D: TRBD1
V: TRBV7-9
length: 15
size: .
J: TRBJ2-2

CDR3: CASSQAGSNYGYTF
DNA: TGCGCCAGCAGCCAAGCAGGGTCCAACTATGGCTACACCTTC
D: .
V: TRBV4-1
length: 14
size: .
J: TRBJ1-2

CDR3: CASRKGHEQYF
DNA: TGTGCCAGCCGGAAGGGCCACGAGCAGTACTTC
D: .
V: TRBV6-1
length: 11
size: .
J: TRBJ2-7

CDR3: CASSRSGTEQFF
DNA: TGTGCCAGCAGCCGGAGTGGTACTGAGCAGTTCTTC
D: .
V: TRBV5-8
length: 12
size: .
J: TRBJ2-1

CDR3: CASSLVDGTYEQYF
DNA: TGTGCCAGCAGCTTAGTGGACGGAACCTACGAGCAGTACTTC
D: .
V: TRBV7-8
length: 14
size: .
J: TRBJ2-7

CDR3: CASSLGGVTEAFF
DNA: TGTGCCAGCAGCTTAGGAGGGGTCACTGAAGCTTTCTTT
D: .
V: TRBV7-3
length: 13
size: .
J: TRBJ1-1

CDR3: CASSPGQRKSPLHF
DNA: TGTGCCAGCAGCCCCGGGCAGCGGAAATCACCCCTCCACTTT
D: .
V: TRBV5-8
length: 14
size: few
J: TRBJ1-6

CDR3: CASSVGTPASYEQYF
DNA: TGTGCCAGCAGCGTAGGTACACCCGCCTCCTACGAGCAGTACTTC
D: .
V: TRBV9
length: 15
size: .
J: TRBJ2-7

CDR3: CASSLADWGSEQFF
DNA: TGTGCTAGCAGCTTAGCGGATTGGGGGAGTGAGCAGTTCTTC
D: .
V: TRBV7-7
length: 14
size: .
J: TRBJ2-1

CDR3: CASSGTSGLKEQFF
DNA: TGTGCCAGCAGTGGGACTAGCGGGTTGAAAGAGCAGTTCTTC
D: TRBD2
V: TRBV6-5
length: 14
size: .
J: TRBJ2-1

CDR3: CASSEWVGDEKLFF
DNA: TGTGCCAGCAGTGAATGGGTTGGAGATGAAAAACTGTTTTTT
D: .
V: TRBV6-5
length: 14
size: .
J: TRBJ1-4

CDR3: CASRKQGATYEQYF
DNA: TGTGCCAGCAGGAAACAGGGTGCTACCTACGAGCAGTACTTC
D: .
V: TRBV13
length: 14
size: .
J: TRBJ2-7

CDR3: CSTILGQGHEQYF
DNA: TGCAGCACAATTTTGGGACAGGGACACGAGCAGTACTTC
D: TRBD1
V: TRBV29-1
length: 13
size: .
J: TRBJ2-7

CDR3: CASHGTGGYMNTEAFF
DNA: TGCGCCAGCCACGGGACAGGGGGATACATGAACACTGAAGCTTTCTTT
D: TRBD1
V: TRBV5-1
length: 16
size: .
J: TRBJ1-1

CDR3: CAWRGGDIQYF
DNA: TGTGCCTGGAGGGGTGGTGACATTCAGTACTTC
D: .
V: TRBV30
length: 11
size: few
J: TRBJ2-4

CDR3: CASSLVSDNSPLHF
DNA: TGTGCCAGCAGCTTGGTGTCAGATAATTCACCCCTCCACTTT
D: .
V: TRBV5-6
length: 14
size: .
J: TRBJ1-6

CDR3: CASSWTGAEQYF
DNA: TGTGCCAGCAGCTGGACAGGTGCCGAGCAGTACTTC
D: TRBD1
V: TRBV28
length: 12
size: .
J: TRBJ2-7

CDR3: CASSFSVSSEQFF
DNA: TGTGCCAGCAGTTTTTCCGTTTCAAGTGAGCAGTTCTTC
D: .
V: TRBV27
length: 13
size: .
J: TRBJ2-1

CDR3: CASSEVAGGVSYEQYF
DNA: TGCGCCAGCAGTGAGGTTGCAGGCGGGGTTTCCTACGAGCAGTACTTC
D: .
V: TRBV10-2
length: 16
size: .
J: TRBJ2-7

CDR3: CASSRDLGTEAFF
DNA: TGTGCCAGCAGCCGGGACTTAGGGACTGAAGCTTTCTTT
D: .
V: TRBV7-2
length: 13
size: .
J: TRBJ1-1

CDR3: CASSSGLTNEKLFF
DNA: TGTGCCAGCAGCTCGGGACTGACTAATGAAAAACTGTTTTTT
D: .
V: TRBV7-2
length: 14
size: once
J: TRBJ1-4

CDR3: CASSLGGWNTEAFF
DNA: TGTGCCAGCAGCTTGGGTGGATGGAACACTGAAGCTTTCTTT
D: .
V: TRBV7-6
length: 14
size: few
J: TRBJ1-1

CDR3: CASSHTSSNQPQHF
DNA: TGTGCCAGCAGTCACACGAGTAGCAATCAGCCCCAGCATTTT
D: .
V: TRBV5-5
length: 14
size: .
J: TRBJ1-5

CDR3: CASSSRAGSADTQYF
DNA: TGTGCCAGCAGCTCGCGAGCGGGGTCGGCAGATACGCAGTATTTT
D: TRBD2
V: TRBV5-4
length: 15
size: few
J: TRBJ2-3

CDR3: CASGGTGVAYEQYF
DNA: TGTGCCAGCGGCGGGACAGGGGTAGCCTACGAGCAGTACTTC
D: TRBD1
V: TRBV27
length: 14
size: .
J: TRBJ2-7

CDR3: CASRDWLTDTQYF
DNA: TGCGCCAGCCGAGACTGGCTCACAGATACGCAGTATTTT
D: .
V: TRBV10-2
length: 13
size: .
J: TRBJ2-3

CDR3: CASSYSQGAGDTIYF
DNA: TGTGCCAGCAGTTACTCCCAGGGGGCCGGGGACACCATATATTTT
D: TRBD1
V: TRBV6-5
length: 15
size: .
J: TRBJ1-3

CDR3: CASSFRGPRLYEQYF
DNA: TGTGCCAGCAGTTTCCGCGGACCGCGTCTCTACGAGCAGTACTTC
D: .
V: TRBV28
length: 15
size: .
J: TRBJ2-7

CDR3: CASSSYTGQGAGKLFF
DNA: TGTGCCAGCAGCTCCTACACAGGACAGGGTGCAGGAAAACTGTTTTTT
D: TRBD1
V: TRBV7-2
length: 16
size: few
J: TRBJ1-4

CDR3: CASSPLSGQETQYF
DNA: TGTGCCAGTAGTCCTCTGAGCGGCCAAGAGACCCAGTACTTC
D: .
V: TRBV19
length: 14
size: .
J: TRBJ2-5

CDR3: CATSRGWTGTTDTQYF
DNA: TGTGCCACCAGCAGAGGGTGGACAGGGACTACAGATACGCAGTATTTT
D: TRBD1
V: TRBV15
length: 16
size: .
J: TRBJ2-3

CDR3: CAWSPRVGIQYF
DNA: TGTGCCTGGAGCCCCAGGGTTGGCATTCAGTACTTC
D: .
V: TRBV30
length: 12
size: .
J: TRBJ2-4